The clone carrying this T cell receptor beta chain has a count of ten or more. Its antigen is as yet unknown. Germline assignment: CDR1 SQVTM and CDR2 ANQGSEA. The CDR3 runs to 12 residues. With 7 bases removed from V and 9 bases from J, the gap between germline ends came to 16 bases. This entry is derived from a study of identical twins. Study-wide results and caveats: Cord blood's abundant beta clonotypes had fewer insertions, unlike memory repertoires. There was an excess of low generation probability in the out-of-frame alpha sequences that twins shared. The authors noted that invariant MAIT and iNKT cells could partly confound zero-insertion analyses.

Template switching, a step in the protocol, added a universal primer site, and cDNA carried unique molecular identifiers. MiXCR, run by TCRdb on the 5' RACE reads, gives a single entry per CDR3 protein. Of 300,000 to 350,000 distinct CDR3 sequences detected, 9% to 15% appear once; the ten largest clones hold approximately 7.5%. These same records also appear under a second study, on yellow fever vaccine responses in identical twins.

The TCR sequence derives from a woman between 18 and 29 years old in good health. Sequenced sample: CD8+ T cells sorted from blood. The gene calls are TRBV29-1 and TRBJ2-1; D is unresolved. The DNA for the CDR3 is TGCAGCGCCGATATTTCGGCAGGTGAGCAGTTCTTC. Amino acids: CSADISAGEQFF.